The present TCR beta chain was sequenced within a study of early T cells in non-severe SARS-CoV-2 infection. This clonotype was detected only a few times. Germline trimming cut 0 bases from V and 8 bases from J; bases unmatched to any gene: 6. Per germline, CDR1 GTSNPN and CDR2 SVGIG (reference sequence). CDR3 size: 13 residues. TCRdb analysed the 5' RACE reads with MiXCR anew, one entry per CDR3 protein. Of tens of thousands of distinct CDR3 sequences in the sample, around 4.7% were seen once. Sequenced: whole blood. This rearrangement joins TRBV30 to TRBJ1-1, with 7 bases matching TRBD1. This clonotype was sampled from an adult who was a healthcare worker with PCR-confirmed SARS-CoV-2 infection or an uninfected control (not recorded which). The DNA of the CDR3 is TGTGCCTGGAGTGTAGGCCAGGGGGTAGAAGCTTTCTTT. Its protein product is CAWSVGQGVEAFF.